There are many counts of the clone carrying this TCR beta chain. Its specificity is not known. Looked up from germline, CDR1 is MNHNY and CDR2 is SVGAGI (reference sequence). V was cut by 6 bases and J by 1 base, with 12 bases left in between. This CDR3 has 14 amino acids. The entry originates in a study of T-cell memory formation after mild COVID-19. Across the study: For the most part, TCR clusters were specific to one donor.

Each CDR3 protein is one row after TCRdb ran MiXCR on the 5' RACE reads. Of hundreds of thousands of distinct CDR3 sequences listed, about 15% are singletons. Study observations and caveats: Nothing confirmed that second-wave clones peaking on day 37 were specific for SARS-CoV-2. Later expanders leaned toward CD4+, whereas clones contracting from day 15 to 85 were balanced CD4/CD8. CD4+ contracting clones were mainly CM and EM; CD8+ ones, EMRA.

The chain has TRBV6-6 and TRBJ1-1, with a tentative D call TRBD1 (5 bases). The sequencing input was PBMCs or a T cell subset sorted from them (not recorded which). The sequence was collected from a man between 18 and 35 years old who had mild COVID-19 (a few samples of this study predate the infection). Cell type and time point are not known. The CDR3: CASRGPGGNTEAFF. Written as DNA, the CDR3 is TGTGCCAGCAGGGGTCCTGGGGGGAACACTGAAGCTTTCTTT.